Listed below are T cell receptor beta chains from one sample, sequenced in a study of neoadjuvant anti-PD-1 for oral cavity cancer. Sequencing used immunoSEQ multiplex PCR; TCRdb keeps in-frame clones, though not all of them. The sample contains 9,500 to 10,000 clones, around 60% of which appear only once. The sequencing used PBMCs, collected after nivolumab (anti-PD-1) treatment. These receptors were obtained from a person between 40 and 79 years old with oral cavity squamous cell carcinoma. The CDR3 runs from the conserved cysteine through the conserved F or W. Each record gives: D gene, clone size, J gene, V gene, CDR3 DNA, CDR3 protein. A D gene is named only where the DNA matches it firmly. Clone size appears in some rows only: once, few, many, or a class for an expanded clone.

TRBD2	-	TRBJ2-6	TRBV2	TGTGCCAACCGGGAGGCTACTGGGGCCAACGTCCTGACTTTC	CANREATGANVLTF
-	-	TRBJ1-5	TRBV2	TGTGCCAGCAGTGAACGGGGGAGCAATCAGCCCCAGCATTTT	CASSERGSNQPQHF
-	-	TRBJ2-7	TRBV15	TGTGCCACCAGCAGAGAAGCAGGCCACCTGGAGCAGTACTTC	CATSREAGHLEQYF
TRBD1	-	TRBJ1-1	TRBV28	TGTGCCAGCAGTTCCCACAGGGGCGGTCGGACTGAAGCTTTCTTT	CASSSHRGGRTEAFF
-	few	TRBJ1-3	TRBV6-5	TGTGCCAGCAGCCCTCCAGGGGCTGGAAACACCATATATTTT	CASSPPGAGNTIYF
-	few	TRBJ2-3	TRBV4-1	TGCGCCAGCAGCCAAGTTATGTCAGTCTCTAGCACAGATACGCAGTATTTT	CASSQVMSVSSTDTQYF
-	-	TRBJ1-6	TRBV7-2	TGTGCCAGCAGCTTAGCGGGAGTAGCCTATAATTCACCCCTCCACTTT	CASSLAGVAYNSPLHF
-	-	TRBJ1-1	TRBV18	TGTGCCAGCTCCCGGTTGAGTGGAAATATTGCTTTCTTT	CASSRLSGNIAFF
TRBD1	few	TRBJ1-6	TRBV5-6	TGTGCCAGCAGCTTGATAGGGGGCTCTGGCGATTCACCCCTCCACTTT	CASSLIGGSGDSPLHF
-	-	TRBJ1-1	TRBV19	TGTGCCAGTAGTATGTTCGCGAACACTGAAGCTTTCTTT	CASSMFANTEAFF
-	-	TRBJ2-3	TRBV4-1	TGCGCCAGCAGTCTGTCGGGGGGCACAGATACGCAGTATTTT	CASSLSGGTDTQYF
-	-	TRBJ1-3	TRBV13	TGTGCCAGCAGCCCTCGGGTGAGCATTAGCTCTGGAAACACCATATATTTT	CASSPRVSISSGNTIYF
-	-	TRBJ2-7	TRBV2	TGTGCCAGCAGTGAACTCGACGTCTCCTACGAGCAGTACTTC	CASSELDVSYEQYF
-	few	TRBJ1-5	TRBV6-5	TGTGCCAGCAGTTACTCGGGGGGCAATCAGCCCCAGCATTTT	CASSYSGGNQPQHF
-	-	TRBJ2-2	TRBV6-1	TGTGCCAGCAAGAAGCGGAGGAACACCGGGGAGCTGTTTTTT	CASKKRRNTGELFF
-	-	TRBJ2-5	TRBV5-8	TGTGCCAGCAGGGACTGGGCCCAAGAGACCCAGTACTTC	CASRDWAQETQYF
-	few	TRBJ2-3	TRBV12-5	TGTGCTAGTGGTTTCAGGGGAGGGATTGGCACAGATACGCAGTATTTT	CASGFRGGIGTDTQYF
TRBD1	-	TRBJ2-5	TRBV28	TGTGCCAGCAGTTTGTGGACAGGGAGGAGGCAAGAGACCCAGTACTTC	CASSLWTGRRQETQYF
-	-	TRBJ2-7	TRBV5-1	TGCGCCAGCAGCTTGGTCGTGAGCCCATACGAGCAGTACTTC	CASSLVVSPYEQYF
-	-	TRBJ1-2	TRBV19	TGTGCCAGTAGTATAGAGGGGACTAACTATGGCTACACCTTC	CASSIEGTNYGYTF
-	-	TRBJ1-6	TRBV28	TGTGCCAGCATGCTAGGGGGAAATAATTCACCCCTCCACTTT	CASMLGGNNSPLHF
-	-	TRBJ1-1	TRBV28	TGTGCCAGCAGTTTGGGGGGCAGCACTGAAGCTTTCTTT	CASSLGGSTEAFF
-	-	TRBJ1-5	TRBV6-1	TGTGCCAGCAGTGACCGCACCTTTAGCAATCAGCCCCAGCATTTT	CASSDRTFSNQPQHF
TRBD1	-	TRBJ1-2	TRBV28	TGTGCCAGCAGTCTAGAGACAGGGAGGGACTATGGCTACACCTTC	CASSLETGRDYGYTF
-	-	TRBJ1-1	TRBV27	TGTGCCAGCAGCCGGGGACGGAATGAAGCTTTCTTT	CASSRGRNEAFF
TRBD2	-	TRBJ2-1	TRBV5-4	TGTGCCAGCAGGCGGACTAGCGGTGAGCAGTTCTTC	CASRRTSGEQFF
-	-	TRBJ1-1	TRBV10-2	TGCGCCAGCAGTGAGTTGGCGGTCACTGAAGCTTTCTTT	CASSELAVTEAFF
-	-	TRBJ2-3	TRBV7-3	TGTGCCAGCAGGGGAAACAGCCCGGGAGATACGCAGTATTTT	CASRGNSPGDTQYF